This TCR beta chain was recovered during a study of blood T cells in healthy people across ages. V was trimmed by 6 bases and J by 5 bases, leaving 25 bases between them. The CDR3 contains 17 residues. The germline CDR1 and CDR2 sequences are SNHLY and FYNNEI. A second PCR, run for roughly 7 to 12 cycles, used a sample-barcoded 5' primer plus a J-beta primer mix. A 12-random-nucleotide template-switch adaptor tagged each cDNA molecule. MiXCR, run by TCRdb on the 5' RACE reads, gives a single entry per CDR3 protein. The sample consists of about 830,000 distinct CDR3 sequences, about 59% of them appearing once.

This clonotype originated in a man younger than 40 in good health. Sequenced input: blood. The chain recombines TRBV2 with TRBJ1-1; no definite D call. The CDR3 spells CASSRMGGPSSGTEAFF. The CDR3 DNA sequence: TGTGCCAGCAGCCGAATGGGAGGACCCTCATCGGGTACTGAAGCTTTCTTT.